This T cell receptor (beta chain) was recovered during a study of neurological immune-mediated disorders. A word on this clonotype: This may come from a read error, since a much larger clone is one base off.

MiXCR was run by TCRdb on the 5' RACE reads, yielding one entry per CDR3 protein. Of 35,000 to 45,000 distinct CDR3 sequences listed, about 3.3% are singletons. Time point given: longitudinal time-point 1 (baseline). Sequences were obtained from PBMCs. This TCR came from a woman aged 55 to 70 with multiple sclerosis.

CDR3 in DNA: TGTGCCAGCAGCCGCGGAAAGAGATACAATGAGCAGTTCTTC. Its translation: CASSRGKRYNEQFF. The rearrangement joins TRBV5-6 to TRBJ2-1, with no clear D. The ends were cut back, 4 bases at V and 4 bases at J, with 12 bases in the middle. This CDR3 comprises 14 residues. Looked up from germline, CDR1 is SGHDT and CDR2 is YYEEEE. Complete variable domain (other parts from reference TRBV5-6 and TRBJ2-1): DAGVTQSPTHLIKTRGQQVTLRCSPKSGHDTVSWYQQALGQGPQFIFQYYEEEERQRGNFPDRFSGHQFPNYSSELNVNALLLGDSALYLCASSRGKRYNEQFFGPGTRLTVL.